A selection of T cell receptor beta chains follows, all from one sample in a study of blood T cell repertoires in COVID-19. TCRdb's copy holds only in-frame clones and misses some; the assay was immunoSEQ multiplex PCR. This sample has under 250,000 clones, with roughly 90% found just once. The source material was peripheral blood. The receptors derive from a man between 50 and 59 years old with COVID-19, enrolled during active disease. The conserved cysteine and the conserved F or W are not part of the CDR3 here. A clone size is listed for some rows: how often the clone was seen (once, few, many), or a class if it is expanded.

clone size	V gene	J gene	CDR3 protein
NA	TRBV6-5	TRBJ1-2	ASSQRGGLGGYT
NA	TRBV7-9	TRBJ2-1	ASSLRGLAGEVYNEQF
once	TRBV3-1/TRBV3-2	TRBJ2-1	ASSHPIGTGHNEQF
NA	TRBV5-1	TRBJ2-7	ASSPMGQKFSGTSLFEQY
few	TRBV30	TRBJ2-5	AWTGLHQETQY
NA	TRBV6-6	TRBJ2-7	ASSYAVWLGGEQY
NA	TRBV7-9	TRBJ2-7	ASSGRTGGGYEQY
NA	TRBV6-2/TRBV6-3	TRBJ1-6	ASSPWAGSPLH
NA	TRBV4-1	TRBJ2-1	ASSQTSGVSSYNEQF
once	TRBV18	TRBJ2-1	ASSPLRVDRVYDNEQF
once	TRBV7-2	TRBJ1-5	ASSRGFQPQH
NA	TRBV3-1/TRBV3-2	TRBJ1-4	ASSQNPSATNEKLF
NA	TRBV4-2	TRBJ1-2	ASSQDGLSGINGYT
NA	TRBV15	TRBJ2-3	ATSRERGNTDTQY
few	TRBV23-1	TRBJ2-1	ASCPTGLALNEQF
NA	TRBV15	TRBJ2-7	ATSRPQNEQY
NA	TRBV6-1	TRBJ2-7	ASSETVGAGPGVQY
NA	TRBV5-1	TRBJ2-5	ASSLGSAQETQY
few	TRBV5-1	TRBJ2-3	ASSLALYAGADTQY
NA	TRBV18	TRBJ2-7	ASSPGLQAAQY
NA	TRBV10-3	TRBJ2-5	AISLAGGAETQY
NA	TRBV20-1	TRBJ2-7	SASLAGVEQY
NA	TRBV6-5	TRBJ1-3	ASRDRGFSGNTIY
NA	TRBV5-4	TRBJ1-1	ASSSPGQHTEAF
NA	TRBV7-9	TRBJ1-2	ASSLVSANYGYT
NA	TRBV5-1	TRBJ2-7	ASSLVPGGTGEQY
NA	TRBV19	TRBJ2-3	ASSLSSASSDTQY
NA	TRBV18	TRBJ2-5	ASSPSEGSGETQY
few	TRBV7-9	TRBJ1-5	ASSRGGLSNQPQH
NA	TRBV19	TRBJ1-5	ASSPGQGNNQPQH
once	TRBV29-1	TRBJ2-7	SAYWGGSEQY
NA	TRBV11-2	TRBJ2-5	ASSVGSGGETQY
NA	TRBV6-1	TRBJ1-3	ASSEFWAKGSGNTIY
NA	TRBV27	TRBJ2-1	ASRTGQGYNEQF
NA	TRBV19	TRBJ2-3	ASSIGAGGPDTQY
NA	TRBV5-4	TRBJ1-2	ASSSKTGASYGYT
NA	TRBV29-1	TRBJ2-3	SGSTGLAGFADTQY
once	TRBV20-1	TRBJ1-6	SASLGSSYNSPLH
NA	TRBV7-2	TRBJ2-7	ASAVWGREGEQY
NA	TRBV7-9	TRBJ2-7	ASSLAPGTSGAYEQY
few	TRBV7-9	TRBJ2-1	ASSPGLPNNEQF
NA	TRBV19	TRBJ1-5	ASNRGFGELYSNQPQH
NA	TRBV29-1	TRBJ2-1	SVELIGRGNNEQF
once	TRBV10-3	TRBJ1-5	AISVERVSNQPQH